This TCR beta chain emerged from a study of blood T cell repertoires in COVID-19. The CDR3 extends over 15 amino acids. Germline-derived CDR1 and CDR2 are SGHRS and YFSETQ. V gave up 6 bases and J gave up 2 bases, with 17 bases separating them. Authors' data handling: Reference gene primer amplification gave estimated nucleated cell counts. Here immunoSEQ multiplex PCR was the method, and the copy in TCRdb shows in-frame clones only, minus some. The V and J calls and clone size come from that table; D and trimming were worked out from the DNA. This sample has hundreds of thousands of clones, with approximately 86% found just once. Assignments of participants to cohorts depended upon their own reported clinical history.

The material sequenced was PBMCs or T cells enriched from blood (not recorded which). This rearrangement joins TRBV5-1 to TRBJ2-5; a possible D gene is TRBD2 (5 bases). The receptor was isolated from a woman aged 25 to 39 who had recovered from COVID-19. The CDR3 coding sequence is TGCGCCAGCATTTCAAGCCCCTCGGGGCAAGAGACCCAGTACTTC. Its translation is CASISSPSGQETQYF.